This TCR beta chain comes out of a study of blood T cells in healthy people across ages. The use of a sample-barcoded 5' primer and a J-beta primer mix characterized a second PCR of roughly 6 to 11 cycles. Each of the cDNA molecules was tagged by a template-switch adaptor with 12 random nucleotides. TCRdb used MiXCR to reprocess the 5' RACE reads, holding one entry per CDR3 protein. The sample carries 650,000 to 950,000 distinct CDR3 sequences, 40% to 50% recorded once. The study, taken as a whole, reports: When set beside aged donors, long-lived donors presented more naive CD4+ cells and higher diversity. Older age went with lower TCR beta diversity per million T cells, in a roughly linear way.

V lost 5 bases, J lost 6 bases, and 11 bases stayed unmatched. Germline CDR1 SGHNT, CDR2 YENEEA. The CDR3 has 16 amino acids. About this clonotype: Antigen unknown.

The TCR was taken from a man in his sixties in good health. The specimen sequenced was blood. The V call is TRBV11-3, the J call TRBJ2-1; TRBD2 matches at 9 bases. The DNA of the CDR3 is TGTGCCAGCAGCAGTCGAGCGGGAGGACTCCCCAATGAGCAGTTCTTC. Translation gives CASSSRAGGLPNEQFF.